The 7 T cell receptor beta chains listed next were all sequenced from one sample in a study of T cell clonality in common variable immunodeficiency. General study results and limits: Fewer deletions and N-nucleotide insertions were reportedly seen in common variable immunodeficiency TCR beta sequences.

Their recognized antigens are unknown. The assay was immunoSEQ multiplex PCR, and TCRdb's table has in-frame clones only and misses some. In total the sample includes tens of thousands of clones, none of them seen once. The sequenced material came from peripheral blood mononuclear cells. These receptors all stem from a human donor with common variable immunodeficiency.

This clone was observed a handful of times. The CDR3 end lies 3 residues beyond the end of the read and is filled in from the germline J gene. The chain carries TRBV6-1 and TRBJ2-2; D gene ambiguous. Germline loops: CDR1 MNHNS, CDR2 SASEGT. This CDR3 is 15 amino acids long. V lost 0 bases and J 6 bases, leaving 11 bases between the germline ends. The chain's CDR3 is CASSEAKGSPGELFF. Partial CDR3 DNA: TGTGCCAGCAGTGAAGCCAAAGGGTCCCCCGGGGAG.

CDR3 DNA (partial): TGTGCCAGAGAGGAAGGGGCTCGCGGGCCC. Its translation is CAREEGARGP. The entire CDR3 sequence reads CAREEGARGPQHF. The chain recombines TRBV7-9 with TRBJ1-5, with a tentative D call TRBD1 (5 bases). The read terminates 3 residues ahead of where the CDR3 ends, so the germline J gene completes it. The germline V and J ends were trimmed by 9 bases and 9 bases, with 18 bases remaining between them. CDR3 size: 13 residues. CDR1 is SEHNR and CDR2 is FQNEAQ in the germline V gene (reference sequence).

As for this clone: The read terminates 3 residues before the CDR3 end, so the remaining end is supplied by the germline J gene. V and J are TRBV30 and TRBJ2-7; perhaps TRBD1 as D (5 bases). Trimming left V 6 bases short and J 1 base short, with 10 bases between. This CDR3 region has 12 residues. Germline V gene sequence: CDR1 GTSNPN, CDR2 SVGIG (reference sequence). CDR3 DNA, as far as it was read: TGTGCCTGTTACAGGAGTTCCTACGAG. Encoded protein: CACYRSSYE. The CDR3, in full, reads CACYRSSYEQYF. Full variable domain (remainder filled in from reference TRBV30 and TRBJ2-7): SQTIHQWPATLVQPVGSPLSLECTVEGTSNPNLYWYRQAAGRGLQLLFYSVGIGQISSEVPQNLSASRPQDRQFILSSKKLLLSDSGFYLCACYRSSYEQYFGPGTRLTVT.

This clone appeared a few times. Read coverage stops 3 residues before the CDR3 terminus; the germline J gene supplies the remainder. The chain joins TRBV6-2 or TRBV6-3 to TRBJ1-5, with 8 bases identical to TRBD1. This CDR3 is 15 amino acids long. Trimming removed 4 bases from V and 3 bases from J; junction bases left unmatched: 5. CDR1 MNHEY and CDR2 SVGEGT come from the germline V gene. The CDR3 bases that were read are TGTGCCAGCAGTTCCGACAGGGGAATCAATCAGCCC. Translated: CASSSDRGINQP. The full CDR3 protein is CASSSDRGINQPQHF.

This clone was detected a few times. The read finishes 3 residues shy of the CDR3 end, and the germline J gene is used to complete it. The chain uses TRBV19 and TRBJ2-7; TRBD1 matches at 9 bases. This CDR3 spans 14 amino acids. Germline CDR1 LNHDA, CDR2 SQIVND (reference sequence). The V and J ends lost 5 bases and 5 bases, in that order; junction bases with no gene match: 7. The CDR3 bases that were read are TGTGCCAGTAGTCCCCGGGACAGGGCCCACGAG. This translates into CASSPRDRAHE. The whole CDR3 protein is CASSPRDRAHEQYF.

This clone was observed a handful of times. The read is 3 residues too short to cover the CDR3 end, so that end is filled in from the germline J gene. V usage is TRBV30 and J usage is TRBJ1-1; the D gene is possibly TRBD1 (5 bases). V lost 3 bases and J lost 6, with 8 bases in between. Germline V lookup: CDR1 GTSNPN, CDR2 SVGIG (reference sequence). The CDR3 contains 11 residues. The CDR3 sequence is CAWSQQAEAFF. The part of the CDR3 DNA that was read is TGTGCCTGGAGCCAACAGGCTGAA.

This clone has more than one count but fewer than ten. The CDR3 end lies 3 residues beyond the end of the read and is filled in from the germline J gene. The chain carries TRBV30 and TRBJ1-2, with D tentatively TRBD1 (6 bases). The CDR3 runs 15 residues. Trimming removed 4 bases at V and 4 bases at J, with 19 bases between. CDR1 is GTSNPN, CDR2 SVGIG, per germline (reference sequence). The CDR3 reads CAWKIGGARVYGYTF. The part of the CDR3 DNA that was read is TGTGCCTGGAAGATCGGGGGGGCGCGTGTCTATGGC.